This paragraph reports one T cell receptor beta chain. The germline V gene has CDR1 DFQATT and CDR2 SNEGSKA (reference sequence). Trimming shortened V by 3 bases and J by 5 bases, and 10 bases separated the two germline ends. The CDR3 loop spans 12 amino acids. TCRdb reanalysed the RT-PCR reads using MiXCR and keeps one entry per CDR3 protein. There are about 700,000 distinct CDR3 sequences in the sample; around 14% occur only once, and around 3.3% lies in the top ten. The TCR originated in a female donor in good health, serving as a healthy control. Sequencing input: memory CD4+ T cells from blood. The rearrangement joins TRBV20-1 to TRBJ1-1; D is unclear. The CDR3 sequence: CSASPGRTEAFF. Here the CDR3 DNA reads TGCAGTGCTAGTCCGGGGAGGACTGAAGCTTTCTTT.